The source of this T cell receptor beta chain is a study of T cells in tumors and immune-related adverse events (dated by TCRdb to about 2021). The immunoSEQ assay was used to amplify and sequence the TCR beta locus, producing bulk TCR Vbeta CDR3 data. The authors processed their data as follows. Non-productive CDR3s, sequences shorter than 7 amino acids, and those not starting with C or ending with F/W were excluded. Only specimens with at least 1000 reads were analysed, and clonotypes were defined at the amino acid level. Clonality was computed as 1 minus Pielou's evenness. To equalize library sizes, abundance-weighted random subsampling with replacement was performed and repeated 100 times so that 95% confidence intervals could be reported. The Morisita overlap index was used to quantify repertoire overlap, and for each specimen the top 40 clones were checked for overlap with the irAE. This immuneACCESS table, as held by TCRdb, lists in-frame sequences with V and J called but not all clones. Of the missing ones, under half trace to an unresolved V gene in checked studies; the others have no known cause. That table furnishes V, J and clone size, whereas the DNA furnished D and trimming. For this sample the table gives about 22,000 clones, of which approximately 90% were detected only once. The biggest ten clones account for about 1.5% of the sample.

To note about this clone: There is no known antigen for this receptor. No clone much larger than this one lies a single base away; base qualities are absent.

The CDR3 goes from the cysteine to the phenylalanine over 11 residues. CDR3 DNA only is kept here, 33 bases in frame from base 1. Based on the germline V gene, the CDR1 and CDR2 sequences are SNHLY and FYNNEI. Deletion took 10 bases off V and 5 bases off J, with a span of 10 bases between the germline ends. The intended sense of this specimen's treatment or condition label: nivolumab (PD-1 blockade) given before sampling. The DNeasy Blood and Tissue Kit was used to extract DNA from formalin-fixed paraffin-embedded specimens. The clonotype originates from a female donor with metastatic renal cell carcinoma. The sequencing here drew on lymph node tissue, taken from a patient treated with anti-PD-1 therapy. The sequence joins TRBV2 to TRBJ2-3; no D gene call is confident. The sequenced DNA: TGTGCCACCCGGGCCGAAGATACGCAGTATTTT. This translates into CATRAEDTQYF.